Given below is one T cell receptor (beta chain) in context. Its antigen is undetermined. The source of the sample is a study of cytomegalovirus exposure and HLA in healthy donors. For the study at large: The 130 or so validation repertoires, a later analysis reported, used the same platform as the approximately 630 first-cohort repertoires.

The assay was immunoSEQ multiplex PCR, and TCRdb's table has in-frame clones only and misses some. The data hold about 58,000 clones, with around nine tenths observed a single time. Whole-study results and caveats: Later, an analysis found that TCR clusters from the first cohort tended to co-occur in the roughly 110 validation repertoires. Cytomegalovirus-associated TCR beta chains were listed, numbering 150 to 200.

Trimming removed 3 bases from V and 3 bases from J, with 6 bases in between. In germline, CDR1 is SGHDT, CDR2 YYEEEE. CDR3 length: 13 amino acids. The source is a man between 18 and 29 years old in good health and CMV-seronegative. Sequencing input: PBMCs. This sequence joins TRBV5-6 and TRBJ2-2; TRBD2 is a possible D gene (5 bases). CDR3 region: CASSWGDTGELFF. The DNA of the CDR3 is TGTGCCAGCAGCTGGGGAGACACCGGGGAGCTGTTTTTT.